This passage covers 25 T cell receptor beta chains from one sample sequenced in a study of T cell repertoires in cytomegalovirus infection. MiXCR, applied by TCRdb to the reads, yields one record per CDR3 protein. In the table there are 600,000 to 800,000 distinct CDR3 sequences, around 24% of which are singletons. Source material: CD8+ T cells from PBMCs. Every receptor here comes from a human donor in good health (CMV status not recorded). Some clones in this sample may be carry-over from other donors' samples.

The rearrangement links TRBV19 to TRBJ2-1; 7 bases map to TRBD2. Trimming removed 5 bases from V and 4 bases from J; junction bases left unmatched: 11. The germline gives CDR1 LNHDA, CDR2 SQIVND (reference sequence). CDR3 length: 16 residues. The CDR3 sequence is CASSPRWTGGYNEQFF. CDR3 nucleotides: TGTGCCAGTAGTCCCAGGTGGACGGGGGGTTACAATGAGCAGTTCTTC.

The rearrangement links TRBV20-1 to TRBJ2-3; TRBD1 matches 8 bases. V lost 6 bases, J lost 2 bases, and 7 bases stayed unmatched. The CDR3 has 14 amino acids. From germline, CDR1 is DFQATT and CDR2 SNEGSKA (reference sequence). The CDR3 protein is CSATGTGITDTQYF. CDR3 DNA: TGCAGTGCCACCGGGACAGGTATCACAGATACGCAGTATTTT.

The V gene is TRBV28, the J gene TRBJ1-2, with TRBD1 identical over 10 bases. V lost 6 bases to trimming and J lost 8 bases; unmatched junction nucleotides: 12. This CDR3 is 15 amino acids long. Germline lookup yields CDR1 MDHEN and CDR2 SYDVKM. The CDR3 nucleotides read TGTGCCAGCAGCGATCCAGGGGACAGGGGTGGAGGCTACACCTTC. Its protein product is CASSDPGDRGGGYTF.

This chain links TRBV6-6 with TRBJ2-7; 9 bases are a match to TRBD1. The germline V gene encodes CDR1 MNHNY and CDR2 SVGAGI (reference sequence). V shed 6 bases, J shed 6 bases, and the junction held 6 bases outside the gene matches. This CDR3 spans 13 amino acids. The CDR3 DNA reads as TGTGCCAGCAGCTTCGGACAGGGGCTCGAGCAGTACGTC. It codes for CASSFGQGLEQYV.

This clonotype has a count of ten or more. The chain recombines TRBV6-2 or TRBV6-3 with TRBJ2-4; D unclear. The CDR3 totals 15 residues. With 6 bases removed from V and 2 bases from J, the gap between germline ends came to 14 bases. Germline CDR1 reads MNHEY; CDR2 reads SVGEGT. CDR3 region: CASRRREGTKNIQYF. The CDR3 nucleotides are TGTGCCAGCAGACGCCGTGAAGGGACCAAAAACATTCAGTACTTC.

The table lists this clonotype with a few counts. The rearrangement joins TRBV28 to TRBJ2-5; D may correspond to TRBD1 or TRBD2 (5 bases each). The CDR3 has 16 amino acids. Deletions cut 3 bases from V and 0 bases from J, with 14 bases between. The germline CDR1 and CDR2 sequences are MDHEN and SYDVKM. The DNA for the CDR3 is TGTGCCAGCAGTTTTACCCGGGACGGCCACCAAGAGACCCAGTACTTC. Translating gives CASSFTRDGHQETQYF.

The chain couples TRBV28 to TRBJ1-5; perhaps TRBD1 as D (6 bases). With 7 bases removed from V and 6 bases from J, the gap between germline ends came to 19 bases. The CDR3 length is 15 residues. Germline assignment: CDR1 MDHEN and CDR2 SYDVKM. The CDR3 region has the DNA TGTGCCAGCATCCCCGTGAAGGGGGGCGGTCAGCCCCAGCATTTT. This gives the protein CASIPVKGGGQPQHF.

This chain joins TRBV12-3 or TRBV12-4 and TRBJ1-2; TRBD1 matches at 9 bases. Unmatched junction bases numbered 6, after V lost 5 bases and J lost 8 bases. The CDR3 totals 13 residues. This chain's CDR3 is CASSRGQGRGYTF. The DNA for the CDR3 is TGTGCCAGCAGTAGAGGACAGGGGAGAGGCTACACCTTC.

This chain joins TRBV2 and TRBJ1-1; D possibly corresponds to TRBD1 (5 bases). The germline V and J ends were trimmed by 10 bases and 3 bases, with 18 bases remaining between them. Germline V gene lookup returns CDR1 SNHLY and CDR2 FYNNEI. This CDR3 has 14 residues. The CDR3 DNA reads as TGTGCCAACACACCGCGGGGGGGTGACACTGAAGCTTTCTTT. Its translation: CANTPRGGDTEAFF.

This clonotype showed up just a few times. V and J are TRBV5-1 and TRBJ1-1; D call uncertain. Deletions cut 5 bases from V and 3 bases from J, with 20 bases between. The CDR3 length is 16 residues. In germline, CDR1 is SGHRS, CDR2 YFSETQ. CDR3 residues: CASRLGSHGRDTEAFF. CDR3 coding DNA: TGCGCCAGCAGACTCGGGTCGCATGGCCGTGACACTGAAGCTTTCTTT.

Only a few counts were recorded for this clonotype. V gene TRBV27 combines with J gene TRBJ1-2; D might be TRBD1 (5 bases). The CDR3 is 14 residues long. The germline V gene has CDR1 MNHEY and CDR2 SMNVEV (reference sequence). Trimming removed 2 bases at V and 5 bases at J, with 12 bases between. DNA of the CDR3: TGTGCCAGCAGTTTAGGCCCGTCAGGGTATGGCTACACCTTC. Translating gives CASSLGPSGYGYTF.

This clonotype was seen repeatedly, ten times or more. V usage is TRBV7-2 and J usage is TRBJ2-3; D not certain. V gave up 4 bases and J gave up 0 bases, with 8 bases separating them. Germline CDR1 SGHTA, CDR2 FQGNSA. CDR3 length: 14 residues. DNA of the CDR3: TGTGCCAGCAGCTCCCTGGGCAGCACAGATACGCAGTATTTT. Protein sequence: CASSSLGSTDTQYF.

The CDR3 loop is CASSLQRYTGELFF. Written as DNA, the CDR3 is TGTGCCAGCAGTCTACAGAGATACACCGGGGAGCTGTTTTTT. The V and J genes are TRBV6-2 or TRBV6-3 and TRBJ2-2, with unresolved D. Trimming removed 5 bases from V and 3 bases from J, with 10 bases in between. The CDR3 is 14 residues long. Germline CDR1 reads MNHEY; CDR2 reads SVGEGT.

The chain joins TRBV2 to TRBJ2-1, with a weak D call TRBD1 (6 bases). Trimming removed 4 bases from V and 5 bases from J, with 9 bases in between. The CDR3 sequence is 13 residues long. CDR1 is SNHLY, CDR2 FYNNEI, per germline. For the CDR3, the DNA is TGTGCCAGCAGTGGGACAGCTGACAATGAGCAGTTCTTC. Its translation: CASSGTADNEQFF.

This clonotype was seen more than once but under ten times. This rearrangement joins TRBV5-5 to TRBJ2-7; no clear D. Germline-derived CDR1 and CDR2 are SGHKS and YYEKEE (reference sequence). V lost 2 bases, J lost 0 bases, and 9 bases lay in between. CDR3 size: 14 residues. Here the CDR3 DNA reads TGTGCCAGCAGCTTTGTCTACCACTCCTACGAGCAGTACGTC. Its translation: CASSFVYHSYEQYV.

This clonotype was observed at least ten times. V is TRBV7-6 and J is TRBJ2-7; 7 bases agree with TRBD1. Looked up from germline, CDR1 is SGHVS and CDR2 is FNYEAQ. This CDR3 is built from 12 residues. Trimming cost V 4 bases and J 5 bases; bases outside gene matches: 2. CDR3: CASSWGTDEQYF. The CDR3, as DNA: TGTGCCAGCAGCTGGGGGACAGACGAGCAGTACTTC. Variable domain in full (rest from reference TRBV7-6 and TRBJ2-7): GAGVSQSPRYKVTKRGQDVALRCDPISGHVSLYWYRQALGQGPEFLTYFNYEAQQDKSGLPNDRFSAERPEGSISTLTIQRTEQRDSAMYRCASSWGTDEQYFGPGTRLTVT.

This clonotype was counted only a few times. The V and J genes are TRBV7-6 and TRBJ2-1, with D maybe TRBD2 (5 bases). Germline V lookup: CDR1 SGHVS, CDR2 FNYEAQ. Trimming stripped 6 bases from V and 7 bases from J, with 22 bases between. The CDR3 has 16 amino acids. The chain's CDR3 is CASSSPRRQPGNEQFF. The CDR3 bases are TGTGCCAGCAGTTCCCCGAGGAGGCAGCCGGGGAATGAGCAGTTCTTC.

The chain carries TRBV7-9 and TRBJ2-7, with 9 bases matching TRBD1. Germline V gene data show CDR1 as SEHNR and CDR2 as FQNEAQ (reference sequence). Trimming at V came to 2 bases and at J to 5 bases, leaving 7 bases not matched to a gene. The length of the CDR3 is 15 residues. CDR3 bases: TGTGCCAGCAGCTTAACGGGACAGGGAGGACACGAGCAGTACGTC. It encodes CASSLTGQGGHEQYV.

This clonotype was picked up many times. CDR3 amino acids: CASSPTGTPEAFF. DNA for the CDR3: TGTGCCAGCAGCCCGACCGGGACACCTGAAGCTTTCTTT. The chain combines TRBV7-6 with TRBJ1-1; a possible D gene is TRBD1 (6 bases). CDR3 length: 13 residues. Germline lookup yields CDR1 SGHVS and CDR2 FNYEAQ. V was trimmed by 5 bases and J by 6 bases, leaving 13 bases between them. The variable domain in full, completed from reference TRBV7-6 and TRBJ1-1, reads GAGVSQSPRYKVTKRGQDVALRCDPISGHVSLYWYRQALGQGPEFLTYFNYEAQQDKSGLPNDRFSAERPEGSISTLTIQRTEQRDSAMYRCASSPTGTPEAFFGQGTRLTVV.

Worth noting for this clonotype: Its ends do not fully match the called genes, so a read error is possible. The chain couples TRBV5-8 to TRBJ1-2, with D possibly matching TRBD1 (5 bases). Per the germline V gene, CDR1 is SGHTS and CDR2 is YDEGEE. The CDR3 runs to 14 residues. As DNA, the CDR3 is TGTGCCAACAGCCGCGGTCCAGGGTGGCATGGCTACACCTTC. This codes for CANSRGPGWHGYTF.

This clonotype occurred many times. The chain carries TRBV7-2 and TRBJ2-7; 7 bases agree with TRBD2. Germline CDR1 SGHTA, CDR2 FQGNSA. The V gene end was trimmed by 1 base and the J gene end by 4 bases; junction bases not matched to a gene: 7. The CDR3 loop spans 15 amino acids. The CDR3 protein is CASSLVRGGPYEQYV. CDR3 DNA sequence: TGTGCCAGCAGCTTAGTTCGCGGGGGACCTTACGAGCAGTACGTC.

This clonotype was recorded at least ten times. The rearrangement joins TRBV19 to TRBJ1-1, with 7 positions matching TRBD1. CDR1 is LNHDA, CDR2 SQIVND, per germline (reference sequence). V lost 7 bases, J lost 6 bases, and 5 bases stayed unmatched. The CDR3 runs to 12 residues. In DNA, the CDR3 is TGTGCCAGTATGGGGACAGAGGCTGAAGCTTTCTTT. This codes for CASMGTEAEAFF.

The genes are TRBV19 and TRBJ2-1; the D gene could be TRBD1 or TRBD2 (5 bases each). This CDR3 contains 14 residues. Germline V lookup: CDR1 LNHDA, CDR2 SQIVND (reference sequence). Trimming removed 5 bases from V and 4 bases from J, with 12 bases in between. This CDR3 is CASSFGAGYNEQFF. The DNA for the CDR3 is TGTGCCAGTAGTTTCGGGGCAGGGTACAATGAGCAGTTCTTC.

With respect to this clonotype: With a much larger clone just one base away, this may be a read error. The genes are TRBV7-6 and TRBJ2-1, with D maybe TRBD2 (6 bases). Germline V gene data show CDR1 as SGHVS and CDR2 as FNYEAQ. Deletions cut 3 bases from V and 11 bases from J, with 17 bases between. The CDR3 sequence is 14 residues long. DNA of the CDR3: TGTGCCAGCAGCTTCTCTAGGACTAACTATAAGCAGTTCTTC. It codes for CASSFSRTNYKQFF.

This clonotype was found many times. This rearrangement joins TRBV12-3 or TRBV12-4 to TRBJ1-2, with 7 bases aligning to TRBD1. There are 14 residues in the CDR3. With 5 bases clipped from V and 4 bases from J, the junction kept 7 bases outside the gene matches. CDR3 DNA sequence: TGTGCCAGCAGTCCCGGGACAGCCAGCTATGGCTACACCTTC. Its protein is CASSPGTASYGYTF.